These T cell receptor beta chains were read from a single sample in a study of cytomegalovirus exposure and HLA in healthy donors. Generated by immunoSEQ multiplex PCR, the TCRdb table keeps only in-frame clones and is missing some. This specimen shows about 140,000 clones; the ten leading clones hold about 2.2%. Input material: PBMCs. These receptors all stem from a woman younger than 30 in good health and CMV-seronegative. The CDR3 runs from the conserved cysteine through the conserved F or W. The order of the fields is J gene, V gene, CDR3 protein.

>TRBJ1-4|TRBV5-6
CASSLYRNGDEKLFF
>TRBJ2-1|TRBV10-3
CAISRDSESNEQFF
>TRBJ2-3|TRBV5-1
CASQDRVTDTQYF
>TRBJ2-5|TRBV4-3
CASSQEREGETQYF
>TRBJ1-2|TRBV6-5
CASSAYRGPSYGYTF
>TRBJ1-2|TRBV19
CASSIARQGYEGYTF
>TRBJ1-5|TRBV4-1
CASSQQGDQPQHF
>TRBJ1-1|TRBV11-2
CASSSGIGQGATEAFF
>TRBJ1-1|TRBV19
CASTIGRSPGNTEAFF
>TRBJ1-1|TRBV6-1
CASSTTGTNTEAFF
>TRBJ1-5|TRBV6-1
CASRWTGSSNQPQHF